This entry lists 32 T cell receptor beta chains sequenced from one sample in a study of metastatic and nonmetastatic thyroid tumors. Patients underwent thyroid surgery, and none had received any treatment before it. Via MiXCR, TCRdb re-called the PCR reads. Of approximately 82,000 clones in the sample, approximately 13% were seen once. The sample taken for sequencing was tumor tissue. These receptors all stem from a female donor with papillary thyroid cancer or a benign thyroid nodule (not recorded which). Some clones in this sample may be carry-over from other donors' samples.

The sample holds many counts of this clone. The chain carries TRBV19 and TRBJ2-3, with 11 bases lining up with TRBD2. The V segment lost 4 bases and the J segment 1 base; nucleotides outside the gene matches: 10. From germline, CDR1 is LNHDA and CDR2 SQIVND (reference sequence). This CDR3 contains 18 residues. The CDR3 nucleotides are TGTGCCAGTAGTACACAACTTTTAGCGGGAGGGCGCACAGATACGCAGTATTTT. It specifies CASSTQLLAGGRTDTQYF.

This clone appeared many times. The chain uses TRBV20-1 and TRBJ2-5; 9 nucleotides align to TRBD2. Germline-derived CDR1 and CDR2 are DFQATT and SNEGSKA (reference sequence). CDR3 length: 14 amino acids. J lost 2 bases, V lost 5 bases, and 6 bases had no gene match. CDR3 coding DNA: TGCAGTGCTCTACTTCTAGCGGGGCAAGAGACCCAGTACTTC. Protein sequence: CSALLLAGQETQYF.

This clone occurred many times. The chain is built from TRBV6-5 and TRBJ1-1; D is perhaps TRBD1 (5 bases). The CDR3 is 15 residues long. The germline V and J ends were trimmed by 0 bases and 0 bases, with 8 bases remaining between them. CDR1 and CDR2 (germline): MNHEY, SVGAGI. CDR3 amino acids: CASSYSGGMNTEAFF. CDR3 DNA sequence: TGTGCCAGCAGTTACTCGGGGGGGATGAACACTGAAGCTTTCTTT.

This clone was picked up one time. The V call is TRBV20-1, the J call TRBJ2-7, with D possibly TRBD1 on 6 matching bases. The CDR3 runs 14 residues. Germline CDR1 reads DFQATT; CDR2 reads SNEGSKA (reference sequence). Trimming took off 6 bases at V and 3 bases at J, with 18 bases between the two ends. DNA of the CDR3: TGCAGTGCGCCCCCCCGGGACACGTACTACGAGCAGTACTTC. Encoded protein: CSAPPRDTYYEQYF.

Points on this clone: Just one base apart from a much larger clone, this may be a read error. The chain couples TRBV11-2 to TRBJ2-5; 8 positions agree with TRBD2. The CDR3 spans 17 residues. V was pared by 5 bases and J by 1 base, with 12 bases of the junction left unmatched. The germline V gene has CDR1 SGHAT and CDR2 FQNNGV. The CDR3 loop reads CASSVGTRGSSQETQYF. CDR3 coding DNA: TGTGCCAGCAGCGTTGGGACTAGGGGCTCTTCCCAAGAGACCCAGTACTTC.

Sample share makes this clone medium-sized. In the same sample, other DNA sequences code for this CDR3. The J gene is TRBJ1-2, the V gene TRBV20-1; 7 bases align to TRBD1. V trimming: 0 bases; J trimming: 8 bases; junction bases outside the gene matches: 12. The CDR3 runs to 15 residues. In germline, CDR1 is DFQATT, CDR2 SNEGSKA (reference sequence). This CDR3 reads CSARDPRTGGRGYTF. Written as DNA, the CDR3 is TGCAGTGCTAGAGACCCCCGGACAGGCGGGAGAGGCTACACCTTC.

In nucleotides, the CDR3 is TGCGCCAGCAGCCCGGGACAGGCATCCTACGAGCAGTACTTC. Its translation: CASSPGQASYEQYF. The chain couples TRBV5-1 to TRBJ2-7, with 8 bases aligning to TRBD1. Germline CDR1 and CDR2: SGHRS and YFSETQ. The CDR3 has 14 residues. Germline trimming cut 4 bases from V and 1 base from J; bases unmatched to any gene: 4.

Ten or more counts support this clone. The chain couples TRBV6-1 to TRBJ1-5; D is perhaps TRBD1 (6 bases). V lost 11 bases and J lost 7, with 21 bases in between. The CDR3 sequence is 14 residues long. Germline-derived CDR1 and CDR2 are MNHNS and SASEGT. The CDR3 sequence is CAFPGRGKKQPQHF. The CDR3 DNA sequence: TGTGCCTTCCCTGGAAGGGGGAAGAAGCAGCCCCAGCATTTT.

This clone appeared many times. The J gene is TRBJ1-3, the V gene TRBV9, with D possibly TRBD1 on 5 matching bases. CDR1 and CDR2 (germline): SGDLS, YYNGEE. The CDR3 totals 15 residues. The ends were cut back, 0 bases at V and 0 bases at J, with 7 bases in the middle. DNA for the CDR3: TGTGCCAGCAGCGTAGGACAGCTCTCTGGAAACACCATATATTTT. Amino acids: CASSVGQLSGNTIYF.

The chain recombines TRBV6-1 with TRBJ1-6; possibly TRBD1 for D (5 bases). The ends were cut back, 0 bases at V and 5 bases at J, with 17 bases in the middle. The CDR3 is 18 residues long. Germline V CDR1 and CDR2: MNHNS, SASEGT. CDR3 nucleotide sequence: TGTGCCAGCAGTGAAGCGATCCCCGGGGGAGGTGATAATTCACCCCTCCACTTT. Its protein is CASSEAIPGGGDNSPLHF.

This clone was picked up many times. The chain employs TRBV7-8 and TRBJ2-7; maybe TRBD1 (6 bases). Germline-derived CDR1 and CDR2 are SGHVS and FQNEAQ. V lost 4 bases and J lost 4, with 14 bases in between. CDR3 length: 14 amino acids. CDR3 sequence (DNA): TGTGCCAGCAGCTCAGAGACAGGTCCGTACGAGCAGTACTTC. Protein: CASSSETGPYEQYF.

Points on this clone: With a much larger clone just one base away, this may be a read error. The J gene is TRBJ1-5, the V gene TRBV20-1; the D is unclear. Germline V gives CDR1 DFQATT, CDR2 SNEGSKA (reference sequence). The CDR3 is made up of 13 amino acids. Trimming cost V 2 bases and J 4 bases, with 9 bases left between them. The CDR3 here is CSARRTGNQPQHF. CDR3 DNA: TGCAGTGCTAGACGGACGGGAAATCAGCCCCAGCATTTT.

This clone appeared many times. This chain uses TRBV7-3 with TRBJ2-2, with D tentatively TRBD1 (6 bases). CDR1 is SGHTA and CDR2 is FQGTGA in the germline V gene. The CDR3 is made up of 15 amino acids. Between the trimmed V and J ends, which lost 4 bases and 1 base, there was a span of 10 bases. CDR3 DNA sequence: TGTGCCAGCAGCTCCCCGACAGGGAACACCGGGGAGCTGTTTTTT. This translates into CASSSPTGNTGELFF.

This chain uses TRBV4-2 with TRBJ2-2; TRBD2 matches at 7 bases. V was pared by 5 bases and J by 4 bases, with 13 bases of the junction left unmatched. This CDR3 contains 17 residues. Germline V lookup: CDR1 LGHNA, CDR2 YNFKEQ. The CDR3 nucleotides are TGTGCCAGCAGCGAGGTCGAACGCGGGAGCGGCACCGGGGAGCTGTTTTTT. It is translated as CASSEVERGSGTGELFF.

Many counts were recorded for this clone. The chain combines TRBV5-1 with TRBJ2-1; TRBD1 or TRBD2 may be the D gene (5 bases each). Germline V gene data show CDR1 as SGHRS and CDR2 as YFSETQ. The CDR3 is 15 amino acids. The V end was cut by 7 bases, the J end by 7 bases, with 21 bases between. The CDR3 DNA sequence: TGCGCCAGCCACCGGGGCGGTCCGATGGTGAATGAGCAGTTCTTC. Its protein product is CASHRGGPMVNEQFF. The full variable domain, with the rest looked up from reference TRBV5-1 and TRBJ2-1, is KAGVTQTPRYLIKTRGQQVTLSCSPISGHRSVSWYQQTPGQGLQFLFEYFSETQRNKGNFPGRFSGRQFSNSRSEMNVSTLELGDSALYLCASHRGGPMVNEQFFGPGTRLTVL.

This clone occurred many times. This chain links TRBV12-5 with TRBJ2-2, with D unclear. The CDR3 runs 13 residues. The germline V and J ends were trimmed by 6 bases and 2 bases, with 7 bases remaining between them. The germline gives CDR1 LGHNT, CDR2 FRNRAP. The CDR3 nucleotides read TGTGCTAGTGGGACGGTTAACACCGGGGAGCTGTTTTTT. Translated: CASGTVNTGELFF.

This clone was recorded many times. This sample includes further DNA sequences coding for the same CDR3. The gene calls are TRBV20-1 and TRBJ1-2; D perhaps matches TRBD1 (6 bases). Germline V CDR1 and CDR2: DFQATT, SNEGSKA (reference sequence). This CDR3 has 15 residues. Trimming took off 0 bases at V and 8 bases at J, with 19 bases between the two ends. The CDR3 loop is CSARDGGGRATGYTF. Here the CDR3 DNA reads TGCAGTGCTAGAGATGGGGGGGGGCGCGCAACGGGCTACACCTTC.

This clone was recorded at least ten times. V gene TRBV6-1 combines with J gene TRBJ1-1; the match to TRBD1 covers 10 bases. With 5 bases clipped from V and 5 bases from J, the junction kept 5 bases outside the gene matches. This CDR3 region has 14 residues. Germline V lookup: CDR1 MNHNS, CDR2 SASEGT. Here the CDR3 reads CASSRTGGRTEAFF. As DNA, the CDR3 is TGTGCCAGCAGTCGGACAGGGGGAAGAACTGAAGCTTTCTTT.

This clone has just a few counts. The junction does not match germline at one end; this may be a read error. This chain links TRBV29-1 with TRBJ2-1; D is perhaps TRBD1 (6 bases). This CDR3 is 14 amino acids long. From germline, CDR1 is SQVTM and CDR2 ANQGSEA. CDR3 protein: CSVKEDSSYNEQFF. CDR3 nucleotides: TGCAGCGTTAAAGAGGACAGCTCCTACAATGAGCAGTTCTTC.

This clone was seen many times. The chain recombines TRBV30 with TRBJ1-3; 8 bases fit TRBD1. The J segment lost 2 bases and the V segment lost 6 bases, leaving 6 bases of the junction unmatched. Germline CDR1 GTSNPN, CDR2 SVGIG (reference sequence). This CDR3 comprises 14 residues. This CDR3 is CACRTGSTGNTIYF. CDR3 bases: TGTGCCTGTCGGACAGGGTCTACTGGAAACACCATATATTTT.

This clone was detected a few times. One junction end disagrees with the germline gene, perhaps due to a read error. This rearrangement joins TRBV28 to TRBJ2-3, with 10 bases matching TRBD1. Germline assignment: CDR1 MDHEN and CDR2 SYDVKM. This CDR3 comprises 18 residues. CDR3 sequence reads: CTSSLLGTGVPCTDTQYF. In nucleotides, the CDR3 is TGTACCAGCAGTTTATTGGGGACAGGGGTTCCATGCACAGATACGCAGTATTTT.

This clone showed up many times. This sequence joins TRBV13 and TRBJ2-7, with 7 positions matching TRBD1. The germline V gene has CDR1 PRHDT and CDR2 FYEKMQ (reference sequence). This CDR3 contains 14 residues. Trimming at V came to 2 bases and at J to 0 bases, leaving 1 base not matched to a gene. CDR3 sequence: CASSLRQGSYEQYF. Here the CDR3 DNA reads TGTGCCAGCAGCTTAAGACAGGGCTCCTACGAGCAGTACTTC.

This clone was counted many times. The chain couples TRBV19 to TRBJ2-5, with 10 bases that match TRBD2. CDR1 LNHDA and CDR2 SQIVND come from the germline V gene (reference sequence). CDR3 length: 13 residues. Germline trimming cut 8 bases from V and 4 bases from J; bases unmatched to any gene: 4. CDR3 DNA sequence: TGTGCCAGTGCAAGACTAGCGGGAGAGACCCAGTACTTC. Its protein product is CASARLAGETQYF.

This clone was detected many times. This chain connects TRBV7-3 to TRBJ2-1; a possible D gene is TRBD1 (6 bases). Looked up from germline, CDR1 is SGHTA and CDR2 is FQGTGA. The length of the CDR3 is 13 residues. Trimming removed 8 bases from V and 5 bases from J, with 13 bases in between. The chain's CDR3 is CASSLGANNEQFF. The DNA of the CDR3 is TGTGCCAGCTCGTTGGGGGCCAACAATGAGCAGTTCTTC.

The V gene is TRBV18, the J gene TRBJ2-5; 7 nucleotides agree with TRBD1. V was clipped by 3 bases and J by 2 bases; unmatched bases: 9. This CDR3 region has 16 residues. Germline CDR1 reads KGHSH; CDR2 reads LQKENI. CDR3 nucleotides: TGTGCCAGCTCACCTTGGCAGGGGGAGAAACAAGAGACCCAGTACTTC. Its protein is CASSPWQGEKQETQYF.

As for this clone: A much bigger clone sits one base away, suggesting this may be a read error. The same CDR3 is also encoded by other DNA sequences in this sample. CDR3 loop: CASSLGTGLGETQYF. CDR3 bases: TGTGCCAGCAGCCTCGGTACAGGGTTAGGGGAGACCCAGTACTTC. The chain carries TRBV7-2 and TRBJ2-5; D possibly corresponds to TRBD1 (6 bases). Germline CDR1 and CDR2: SGHTA and FQGNSA. There are 15 residues in the CDR3. Trimming took 5 bases from V and 5 from J, leaving 18 bases between them.

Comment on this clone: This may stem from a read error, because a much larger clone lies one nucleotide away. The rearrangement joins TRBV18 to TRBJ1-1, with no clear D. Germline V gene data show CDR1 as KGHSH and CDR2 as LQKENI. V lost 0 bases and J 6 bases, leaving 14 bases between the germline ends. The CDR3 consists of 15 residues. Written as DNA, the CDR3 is TGTGCCAGCTCACCACCGTCGGCCGTGCTGGCTGAAGCTTTCTTT. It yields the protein CASSPPSAVLAEAFF.

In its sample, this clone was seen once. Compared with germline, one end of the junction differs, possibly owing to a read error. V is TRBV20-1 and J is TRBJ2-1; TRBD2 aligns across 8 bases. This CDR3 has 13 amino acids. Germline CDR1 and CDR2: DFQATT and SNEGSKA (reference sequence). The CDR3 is CSAGKRERYEHFF. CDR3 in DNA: TGCAGTGCTGGTAAGCGGGAGCGATACGAGCATTTCTTC.

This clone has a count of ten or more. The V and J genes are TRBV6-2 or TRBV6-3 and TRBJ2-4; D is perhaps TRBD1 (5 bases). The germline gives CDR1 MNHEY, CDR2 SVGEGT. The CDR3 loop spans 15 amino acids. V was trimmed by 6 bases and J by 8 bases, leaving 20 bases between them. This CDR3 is CASRDPSGAEDIQYF. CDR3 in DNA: TGTGCCAGCAGAGACCCCTCTGGGGCCGAGGACATTCAGTACTTC.

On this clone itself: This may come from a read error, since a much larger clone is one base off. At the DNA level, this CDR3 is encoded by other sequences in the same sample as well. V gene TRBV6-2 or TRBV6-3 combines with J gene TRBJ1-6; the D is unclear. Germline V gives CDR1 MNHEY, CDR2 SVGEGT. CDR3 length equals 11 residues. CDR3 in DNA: TGTGCCAGCAGTAATAATTCACCTCTCCACTTT. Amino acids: CASSNNSPLHF.

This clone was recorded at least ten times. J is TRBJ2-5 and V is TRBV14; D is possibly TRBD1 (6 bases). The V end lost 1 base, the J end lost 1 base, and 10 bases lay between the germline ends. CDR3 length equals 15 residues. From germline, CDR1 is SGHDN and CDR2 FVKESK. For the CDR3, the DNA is TGTGCCAGCAGCCAAGGATGGACAGTCCAAGAGACCCAGTACTTC. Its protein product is CASSQGWTVQETQYF.

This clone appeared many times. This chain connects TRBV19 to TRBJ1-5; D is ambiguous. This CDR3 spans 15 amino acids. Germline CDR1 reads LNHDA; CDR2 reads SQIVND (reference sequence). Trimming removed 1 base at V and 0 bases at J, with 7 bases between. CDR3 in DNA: TGTGCCAGTAGTATAGGCCGCTATAGCAATCAGCCCCAGCATTTT. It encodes CASSIGRYSNQPQHF.